This TCR beta chain was retrieved from a study of T cell repertoires in cytomegalovirus infection. Study-level findings and limits: Clonotype analysis showed dominance of the ex vivo response by HLA-C-restricted CMV-specific TCR beta clonotypes.

Details on this clonotype: Its antigen remains unknown. The junction and the germline gene differ at one end; a read error may be behind it.

TCRdb analysed the reads with MiXCR anew, one entry per CDR3 protein. This table has around 900,000 distinct CDR3 sequences, around 29% appearing once. The CDR3 spans 11 residues. This TCR was recovered from a human donor in good health (CMV status not recorded). Some clones in this sample may be carry-over from other donors' samples. This material consisted of cultured CD8+ T cells from PBMCs, taken from culture after CMV antigen stimulation. The rearrangement links TRBV12-3 or TRBV12-4 to TRBJ2-7, with D possibly matching TRBD1 (6 bases). CDR3 sequence (DNA): TGTGCCAGCAGTTTCATCGGACAGAAGGACTTC. This encodes CASSFIGQKDF.